This is a list of T cell receptor beta chains from one sample in a study of blood T cell repertoires in COVID-19. Profiling relied on immunoSEQ multiplex PCR, and the TCRdb table lists in-frame clones only, not all of them. The sample records about 32,000 clones, about 91% being singletons. The source material was peripheral blood. The receptor source for this set is a woman aged 70-85 years with active COVID-19. CDR3s include the opening cysteine and the closing phenylalanine or tryptophan. D genes are given only for firm matches. Clone size is shown for a subset of rows, as once, few, many or a class of expanded clone.

>TRBD1|TRBV6-5|15|TRBJ2-7|.
CASIVRTGSTYEQYF
TGTGCCAGCATCGTCCGGACAGGGTCAACCTACGAGCAGTACTTC
>TRBD2|TRBV9|18|TRBJ2-3|.
CASSAWSASGGALDTQYF
TGTGCCAGCAGCGCCTGGTCGGCTAGCGGGGGGGCATTAGATACGCAGTATTTT
>TRBD1|TRBV5-4|15|TRBJ2-7|.
CASSKGGQLSYEQYF
TGTGCCAGCAGCAAAGGGGGACAGTTATCCTACGAGCAGTACTTC
>.|TRBV7-9|16|TRBJ1-2|.
CASSLSRVRGYYGYTF
TGTGCCAGCAGCTTATCGAGGGTCAGGGGATACTATGGCTACACCTTC
>.|TRBV29-1|11|TRBJ2-3|.
CSVAKAGYSYF
TGCAGCGTTGCGAAGGCGGGGTACTCGTATTTT
>TRBD2|TRBV30|14|TRBJ2-1|.
CASMPGLAYNEQFF
TGTGCCTCGATGCCGGGACTAGCCTACAATGAGCAGTTCTTC
>.|TRBV6-2/TRBV6-3|12|TRBJ2-7|once
CASSQDYYEQYF
TGTGCCAGCAGTCAGGACTACTACGAGCAGTACTTC
>TRBD1|TRBV6-1|15|TRBJ1-4|.
CASSEGQGLFEKLFF
TGTGCCAGCAGTGAAGGACAGGGACTGTTCGAAAAACTGTTTTTT
>TRBD1|TRBV7-2|14|TRBJ1-5|.
CASSLEQGRQPQHF
TGTGCCAGCAGCTTAGAACAGGGGCGGCAGCCCCAGCATTTT
>TRBD1|TRBV2|13|TRBJ2-7|.
CASSSGTGIEQYF
TGTGCCAGCAGTTCCGGGACAGGGATCGAGCAGTACTTC
>.|TRBV7-6|15|TRBJ1-4|.
CASSNTGTMAEKLFF
TGTGCCAGCAGCAATACCGGGACAATGGCTGAAAAACTGTTTTTT
>TRBD2|TRBV3-1/TRBV3-2|15|TRBJ2-7|.
CASSPASGGHYEQYF
TGTGCCAGCAGCCCGGCTAGCGGGGGGCACTACGAGCAGTACTTC
>TRBD1|TRBV7-9|15|TRBJ2-5|.
CASSLEGTGEETQYF
TGTGCCAGCAGCTTAGAGGGAACAGGGGAAGAGACCCAGTACTTC
>.|TRBV6-1|13|TRBJ2-1|.
CASSEALNNEQFF
TGTGCCAGCAGTGAAGCCCTAAACAATGAGCAGTTCTTC
>TRBD1|TRBV6-5|16|TRBJ1-5|.
CASSSSQGASNQPQHF
TGTGCCAGCAGTTCGTCACAGGGGGCTAGCAATCAGCCCCAGCATTTT
>TRBD2|TRBV2|13|TRBJ2-5|.
CASGTSGEETQYF
TGTGCCAGTGGGACTAGCGGGGAAGAGACCCAGTACTTC
>.|TRBV7-2|12|TRBJ1-3|.
CASSLTGNTIYF
TGTGCCAGCAGCCTAACTGGAAACACCATATATTTT
>TRBD2|TRBV19|15|TRBJ2-7|few
CASSMRIAGGYEQYF
TGTGCCAGTAGTATGAGGATAGCGGGGGGCTACGAGCAGTACTTC
>.|TRBV21-1|19|TRBJ2-1|.
CASSITRDSRGKEYNEQFF
TGTGCCAGCAGCATTACACGGGACTCGCGGGGGAAAGAATACAATGAGCAGTTCTTC
>TRBD1|TRBV27|14|TRBJ1-5|.
CASSPDRGNQPQHF
TGTGCCAGCAGTCCGGACAGGGGTAATCAGCCCCAGCATTTT
>TRBD1|TRBV9|15|TRBJ1-2|.
CASSANRGLDYGYTF
TGTGCCAGCAGCGCGAACAGGGGGTTGGACTATGGCTACACCTTC
>TRBD2|TRBV7-9|19|TRBJ2-1|.
CASSPLGGTSGGPYNEQFF
TGTGCCAGCAGCCCCCTCGGAGGGACTAGCGGGGGGCCCTACAATGAGCAGTTCTTC
>.|TRBV14|15|TRBJ1-2|few
CASSQDVGGPYGYTF
TGTGCCAGCAGCCAAGATGTCGGGGGGCCCTATGGCTACACCTTC
>.|TRBV5-1|14|TRBJ2-1|once
CASSFGDSDNEQFF
TGCGCCAGCAGCTTTGGGGACTCCGACAATGAGCAGTTCTTC
>TRBD1|TRBV15|14|TRBJ2-3|.
CATSRDRASDTQYF
TGTGCCACCAGCAGGGACAGGGCATCGGATACGCAGTATTTT
>.|TRBV6-5|15|TRBJ1-2|.
CASSKRSGRVYGYTF
TGTGCCAGCAGTAAGCGATCCGGGAGAGTCTATGGCTACACCTTC
>.|TRBV19|12|TRBJ1-5|.
CASRKQNQPQHF
TGTGCCAGTAGGAAACAGAATCAGCCCCAGCATTTT
>TRBD1|TRBV5-5|16|TRBJ2-1|.
CASSFSPDRAYNEQFF
TGTGCCAGCAGCTTCTCCCCGGACAGGGCCTACAATGAGCAGTTCTTC
>.|TRBV19|15|TRBJ1-2|.
CASSIHQGTLRRYTF
TGTGCCAGTAGTATACATCAGGGAACACTAAGACGCTACACCTTC
>.|TRBV6-5|14|TRBJ2-3|.
CASSYLAGTDTQYF
TGTGCCAGCAGTTACTTGGCCGGCACAGATACGCAGTATTTT
>TRBD1|TRBV6-1|14|TRBJ1-2|.
CASSEQGANYGYTF
TGTGCCAGCAGTGAACAGGGGGCAAACTATGGCTACACCTTC
>.|TRBV28|11|TRBJ1-4|.
CASSFSGVMFF
TGTGCCAGCAGTTTTTCCGGTGTTATGTTTTTT
>TRBD1|TRBV19|16|TRBJ1-5|.
CASRGQGTEGDQPQHF
TGTGCCTCGCGGGGACAGGGGACGGAGGGAGATCAGCCCCAGCATTTT
>.|TRBV9|15|TRBJ1-3|.
CASSTDSREGNTIYF
TGTGCCAGCAGTACCGACAGCAGGGAAGGAAACACCATATATTTT
>.|TRBV11-2|16|TRBJ2-1|.
CASSLDRGLSYNEQFF
TGTGCCAGCAGCTTAGACCGGGGACTCTCCTACAATGAGCAGTTCTTC
>.|TRBV7-2|15|TRBJ2-5|.
CASSLAPGSWETQYF
TGTGCCAGCAGCTTAGCCCCGGGGTCCTGGGAGACCCAGTACTTC
>TRBD2|TRBV19|14|TRBJ2-1|.
CASSLGLAGGPEFF
TGTGCCAGTAGTCTAGGACTAGCGGGGGGGCCGGAGTTCTTC
>TRBD2|TRBV19|16|TRBJ2-3|.
CASSIRRGAYTDTQYF
TGTGCCAGTAGTATACGGCGGGGGGCCTACACAGATACGCAGTATTTT